One sample yielded the 13 T cell receptor beta chains listed below, sequenced in a study of blood T cell repertoires in COVID-19. Method: immunoSEQ multiplex PCR; TCRdb's copy keeps in-frame clones and lacks some. The profile covers 55,000 to 80,000 clones, with 75% to 90% appearing a single time and roughly 8.8% taken by the ten largest. Sequencing was performed on peripheral blood. These TCRs come from a man in his fifties or sixties with active COVID-19.

This clone showed up just once. The chain combines TRBV5-1 with TRBJ2-5, with D possibly TRBD2 on 5 matching bases. Germline V gene lookup returns CDR1 SGHRS and CDR2 YFSETQ. This CDR3 comprises 11 residues. Trimming shortened V by 3 bases and J by 5 bases, and 5 bases separated the two germline ends. For the CDR3, the DNA is TGCGCCAGCAGCTGGGAGGAGACCCAGTACTTC. Translating gives CASSWEETQYF.

Only one count was recorded for this clone. The chain links TRBV9 to TRBJ2-3; D is possibly TRBD2 (7 bases). The V end lost 0 bases, the J end lost 5 bases, and 13 bases lay between the germline ends. Germline V gives CDR1 SGDLS, CDR2 YYNGEE. This CDR3 has 15 amino acids. CDR3 region: CASSVEVGGRDTQYF. Here the CDR3 DNA reads TGTGCCAGCAGCGTAGAAGTGGGGGGGCGAGATACGCAGTATTTT. Full variable domain (outside the CDR3, taken from reference TRBV9 and TRBJ2-3): DSGVTQTPKHLITATGQRVTLRCSPRSGDLSVYWYQQSLDQGLQFLIQYYNGEERAKGNILERFSAQQFPDLHSELNLSSLELGDSALYFCASSVEVGGRDTQYFGPGTRLTVL.

The chain has TRBV5-1 and TRBJ2-7, with D possibly matching TRBD1 (6 bases). CDR1 and CDR2 from the germline V gene are SGHRS and YFSETQ. The CDR3 spans 13 residues. Deletions cut 4 bases from V and 6 bases from J, with 14 bases between. The CDR3 nucleotides read TGCGCCAGCAGCCCTCAACAGGGTGTCGAGCAGTACTTC. This codes for CASSPQQGVEQYF.

This clone has ten or more counts. The rearrangement joins TRBV10-3 to TRBJ1-1; D remains ambiguous. CDR3 length: 14 amino acids. The V gene's germline CDR1 is ENHRY and CDR2 SYGVKD. The ends were cut back, 3 bases at V and 3 bases at J, with 11 bases in the middle. CDR3 loop: CAISEGGGHTEAFF. The CDR3 nucleotides are TGTGCCATCAGTGAAGGAGGCGGGCACACTGAAGCTTTCTTT.

V gene TRBV5-6 combines with J gene TRBJ1-1, with D perhaps TRBD1 (5 bases). This CDR3 region has 14 residues. Germline CDR1 SGHDT, CDR2 YYEEEE. V lost 4 bases and J 1 base, leaving 11 bases between the germline ends. The DNA for the CDR3 is TGTGCCAGCAGCCTCGGACATCCGAACACTGAAGCTTTCTTT. This sequence encodes CASSLGHPNTEAFF.

This rearrangement joins TRBV3-1 (or the pseudogene TRBV3-2) to TRBJ2-3; possible D gene TRBD1, 6 bases. Looked up from germline, CDR1 is LGHDT and CDR2 is YNNKEL (reference sequence). This CDR3 is built from 13 residues. The V gene lost 9 bases and the J gene lost 2 bases, with 12 bases spanning the gap. CDR3 nucleotides: TGTGCCAGTGGACAGCTAAACACAGATACGCAGTATTTT. Translating gives CASGQLNTDTQYF.

This chain connects TRBV6-5 to TRBJ2-7, with D hard to call. V was clipped by 4 bases and J by 3 bases, with 13 bases between them. The germline gives CDR1 MNHEY, CDR2 SVGAGI. The CDR3 spans 14 residues. The DNA of the CDR3 is TGTGCCAGCAGTTTCTACTATGGTTACTACGAGCAGTACTTC. It specifies CASSFYYGYYEQYF.

This clone was observed once. The chain links TRBV20-1 to TRBJ2-3; D call uncertain. The CDR3 sequence is 11 residues long. V was trimmed by 5 bases and J by 5 bases, leaving 8 bases between them. The germline CDR1 and CDR2 sequences are DFQATT and SNEGSKA (reference sequence). CDR3 sequence: CSAASGDTQYF. The CDR3 DNA reads TGCAGTGCTGCCTCGGGAGATACGCAGTATTTT.

This chain joins TRBV6-5 and TRBJ2-4, with 8 bases aligning to TRBD2. CDR3 length: 13 residues. The junction had 4 bases not matched to a gene; V was cut back by 7 bases and J by 5 bases. Germline V gene data show CDR1 as MNHEY and CDR2 as SVGAGI. The CDR3 loop is CASTRAGENIQYF. DNA for the CDR3: TGTGCCAGCACCAGAGCGGGGGAAAACATTCAGTACTTC.

The chain uses TRBV3-1 (or the pseudogene TRBV3-2) and TRBJ1-1, with TRBD1 as a possible D gene (6 bases). CDR1 is LGHDT and CDR2 is YNNKEL in the germline V gene (reference sequence). CDR3 length: 19 residues. V lost 0 bases to trimming and J lost 1 base, with 21 bases between them. The CDR3 DNA reads TGTGCCAGCAGCCAAGAATCGGATCGGGGGGCGATTGGGAACACTGAAGCTTTCTTT. Amino acids: CASSQESDRGAIGNTEAFF.

The chain combines TRBV6-2 or TRBV6-3 with TRBJ2-1, with TRBD2 identical over 12 bases. J was trimmed by 8 bases and V by 6 bases; bases with no gene match: 8. The CDR3 is made up of 15 amino acids. Germline loops: CDR1 MNHEY, CDR2 SVGEGT. The CDR3 DNA sequence: TGTGCCAGCAGCCCCGGACTAGCGGGGTCCCATGAGCAGTTCTTC. Protein product: CASSPGLAGSHEQFF.

This chain connects TRBV11-2 to TRBJ2-5; TRBD1 matches at 7 bases. V gave up 3 bases and J gave up 8 bases; unmatched junction bases: 6. Germline CDR1 reads SGHAT; CDR2 reads FQNNGV. The length of the CDR3 is 13 residues. CDR3 loop: CASSLDRTGTQYF. The CDR3 DNA is TGTGCCAGCAGCTTGGACCGGACAGGAACCCAGTACTTC.

The rearrangement links TRBV5-6 to TRBJ2-1; the match to TRBD2 covers 11 bases. The CDR3 sequence is 12 residues long. J gave up 13 bases and V 4 bases, and 4 bases lay outside the gene matches. Per the germline V gene, CDR1 is SGHDT and CDR2 is YYEEEE. The CDR3, as DNA: TGTGCCAGCAGCAAAACTAGCGGGGGCCAGTTCTTC. Its protein is CASSKTSGGQFF.